This T cell receptor beta chain was captured by sequencing in a study of T cells in Graves' hyperthyroidism and ophthalmopathy. Uncontrolled infection, other autoimmune disease, pregnancy or lactation led to exclusion. Diagnoses were established using clinical symptoms, serum thyroxine and TRAb, thyroid ultrasound and orbital computed tomography. Using RNA transcripts as the source, TCR beta CDR3 regions were amplified. A set of HTBI primers served as the primers for a first-round RT-PCR of the TCR CDR3. TCRdb recomputed calls from the multiplex PCR reads with MiXCR, one row per CDR3 protein. The sample lists about 570,000 distinct CDR3 sequences, just over 45% occurring once. This clonotype was observed many times. Its antigen is currently unknown. The study, taken as a whole, reports: Blood samples included most of the expanded thyroid clonotypes exceeding 0.001. The model identified upcoming ophthalmopathy a median 6.5 months ahead of onset.

Germline values: CDR1 GTSNPN, CDR2 SVGIG (reference sequence). The CDR3 contains 12 residues. V was clipped by 2 bases and J by 6 bases, with 10 bases between them. V is TRBV30 and J is TRBJ1-1; D uncertain. Material for sequencing was peripheral blood or thyroid tissue (not recorded which). The receptor was isolated from an adult woman with Graves' disease, either hyperthyroidism or ophthalmopathy (not recorded which). This CDR3 is CAWSSGLAEAFF. The DNA of the CDR3 is TGTGCCTGGAGTAGCGGTTTGGCTGAAGCTTTCTTT. The variable domain in full, with the rest retrieved from reference TRBV30 and TRBJ1-1, is SQTIHQWPATLVQPVGSPLSLECTVEGTSNPNLYWYRQAAGRGLQLLFYSVGIGQISSEVPQNLSASRPQDRQFILSSKKLLLSDSGFYLCAWSSGLAEAFFGQGTRLTVV.